This paragraph covers one T cell receptor beta chain sequence. Its antigen is not known. These data originate in a study of cytomegalovirus exposure and HLA in healthy donors. Study-wide background: The 666 first-cohort repertoires shared a platform with the roughly 120 validation repertoires, as reported in a later analysis. Overall study findings and caveats: Altogether, some 170 TCR beta chains were recorded as cytomegalovirus-associated.

This CDR3 is built from 16 residues. CDR1 and CDR2 from the germline V gene are MRHNA and SNTAGT. Unmatched junction bases numbered 10, after V lost 3 bases and J lost 5 bases. Only in-frame clones appear in the TCRdb table, and some are missing; sequencing was by immunoSEQ multiplex PCR. The sample includes roughly 150,000 clones, about 86% of them seen just once. The receptor comes from a woman between 18 and 29 years old in good health and CMV-seronegative. Sequenced sample: PBMCs. The rearrangement joins TRBV6-4 to TRBJ2-7; 10 nucleotides agree with TRBD2. CDR3 amino acids: CASSEVSGRGSHEQYF. In DNA, the CDR3 is TGTGCCAGCAGTGAAGTAAGCGGGAGGGGCAGCCACGAGCAGTACTTC.